The TCR beta chain described here comes from a study of Ad26.COV2.S vaccination and SARS-CoV-2 variants (dated by TCRdb to about 2021). The study in broad terms: Vaccine-arm donors came from COV1001, a multicentre, randomized, double-blind, placebo-controlled phase I-IIa trial of Ad26.COV2.S in healthy adults. Ad26.COV2.S was administered intramuscularly at 5 x 10^10 or 1 x 10^11 viral particles, either as a single shot or as two shots given 56 days apart. TCRbeta repertoire sequencing served as the tool for gauging how specific and how broad the SARS-CoV-2-reactive T cell receptors were following Ad26.COV2.S vaccination. The TCR-sequenced set comprised around 30 samples: some 20 Ad26.COV2.S vaccine recipients, 5 placebo recipients and 8 SARS-CoV-2 convalescent individuals. Trial participants were randomized into five groups of five, in which low-dose or high-dose Ad26.COV2.S was given once or twice, or placebo was given on both occasions. Investigators remained blinded to trial group allocation during experiments and outcome assessment. General conclusions and limits of the study: Ad26.COV2.S recipients had higher spike-specific TCR breadth than placebo recipients (P = 0.0014). The study was not powered to compare responses between vaccine doses or regimens. Vaccine and placebo recipients had comparable non-spike TCR breadth, which fits with the vaccine containing only spike. Substantial breadth of spike-specific CD8+ and CD4+ T cell responses was reported after vaccination. The authors noted that the TCR breadth and depth analyses may have underestimated total T cell responses.

The treatment or condition label on this specimen signifies: roughly 20 received Ad26.COV2.S at low or high dose, single or two shots; 5 received placebo; per-sample allocation not given. Repertoires of vaccine and placebo recipients were sequenced from samples taken on day 63 after the first injection. Between 29 July and 7 August 2020, Cohort 1b enrolled some 25 adults aged 18-55 years at one site in Boston, USA. As a vaccine, Ad26.COV2.S was a replication-incompetent adenovirus type 26 vector that expressed a prefusion-stabilized SARS-CoV-2 spike protein derived from the original Wuhan strain. CDR1 LNHDA and CDR2 SQIVND were looked up in the germline V gene (reference sequence). Including the terminal cysteine and phenylalanine, the CDR3 comprises 14 residues. Only the CDR3 region is kept as DNA, spanning 42 bases read in frame from base 1. Trimming accounts for 4 bases at V and 6 bases at J, while the number of junction bases matched to no gene is 6.

The immunoSEQ Assay was used to sequence TCRbeta CDR3 regions. After extraction, genomic DNA underwent amplification by bias-controlled multiplex PCR, followed by high-throughput sequencing. On the study's bioinformatics: To quantify the absolute abundance of every unique TCRbeta CDR3 region, sequences were collapsed and filtered. Usable DNA was measured by amplifying reference genes present in all nucleated cells, and TCRbeta template counts were normalized to that usable DNA to estimate T cell fraction. Repertoire TCRs were annotated as SARS-CoV-2-specific when V gene, CDR3 amino acid sequence and J gene were exactly matched to a known reactive TCR set. The reference SARS-CoV-2 TCR set came from MIRA and was filtered for enrichment in COVID-19-positive ImmuneCODE repertoires, removing public or cross-reactive TCRs. Using the MIRA antigens, annotated TCRs were further analysed by specific ORF or by position within an ORF. Breadth was defined as the number of annotated unique rearrangements divided by the total number of unique productive rearrangements, and depth was defined as the summed frequency of the annotated unique rearrangements. Group comparisons of TCR breadth used two-sided Wilcoxon rank-sum tests. TCRdb obtained this table from immuneACCESS and retained in-frame rearrangements with V and J assigned. These tables miss some clones; where compared with another copy, unresolved V genes account for less than half of the shortfall, and the remainder is unexplained. V and J calls plus clone size are reproduced from that table; the DNA served to infer D and trimming. The sample includes 350,000 to 500,000 clones, with roughly 91% observed a single time. Around 4.5% of the sample lies in the top ten.

In the case of this clone: Its antigen remains unidentified. No clone much larger than this one lies a single base away; base qualities are absent.

The input for sequencing was peripheral blood, taken in a trial of Ad26.COV2.S vaccine versus placebo. This chain is built from TRBV19 and TRBJ2-1; TRBD1 matches 7 bases in the middle. This TCR derives from a person aged 18-60 years who received the Ad26.COV2.S COVID-19 vaccine or a placebo. This receptor carries the CDR3 CASSTRTGTNEQFF. The DNA sequence is as follows: TGTGCCAGTAGTACGAGGACAGGCACCAATGAGCAGTTCTTC.